This TCR beta chain was obtained from a study of T cell responses to AZD1222 COVID-19 vaccine. TCRdb keeps only in-frame clones here, not all; method: immunoSEQ multiplex PCR. The sample holds 65,000 to 95,000 clones, about 88% seen once. The CDR3 has 15 amino acids. Germline V gives CDR1 SGHRS, CDR2 YFSETQ. V dropped 0 bases and J dropped 3 bases, with 12 bases sitting between them. This TCR was recovered from an adult in good health. The chain uses TRBV5-1 and TRBJ2-5; the D gene is possibly TRBD2 (5 bases). The material sequenced was peripheral blood, taken on day 0 of AZD1222 vaccination. Here the CDR3 reads CASSLGTGWKETQYF. CDR3 coding DNA: TGCGCCAGCAGCTTGGGTACGGGGTGGAAAGAGACCCAGTACTTC.